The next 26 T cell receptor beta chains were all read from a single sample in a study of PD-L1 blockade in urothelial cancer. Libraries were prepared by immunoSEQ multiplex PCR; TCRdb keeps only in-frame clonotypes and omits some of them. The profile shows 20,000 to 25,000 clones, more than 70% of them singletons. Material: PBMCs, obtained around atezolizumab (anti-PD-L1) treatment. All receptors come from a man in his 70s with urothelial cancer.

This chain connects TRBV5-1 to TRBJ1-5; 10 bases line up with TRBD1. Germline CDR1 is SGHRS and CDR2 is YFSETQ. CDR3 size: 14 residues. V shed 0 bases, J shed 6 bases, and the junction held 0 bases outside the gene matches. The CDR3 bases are TGCGCCAGCAGCTTGGGGACAGGGGGTCAGCCCCAGCATTTT. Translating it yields CASSLGTGGQPQHF.

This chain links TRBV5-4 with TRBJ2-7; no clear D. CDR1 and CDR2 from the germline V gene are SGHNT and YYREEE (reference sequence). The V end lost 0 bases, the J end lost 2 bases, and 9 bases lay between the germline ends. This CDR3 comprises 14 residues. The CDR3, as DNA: TGTGCCAGCAGCTTGGATCCTGGAGCCTACGAGCAGTACTTC. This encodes CASSLDPGAYEQYF.

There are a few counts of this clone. CDR3 nucleotides: TGCGCCAGCAGCACTGGGGGCAGCCAATTCTACGAGCAGTACTTC. It is translated as CASSTGGSQFYEQYF. The chain combines TRBV5-1 with TRBJ2-7; tentative D call: TRBD1 (6 bases). V was cut by 4 bases and J by 3 bases, with 17 bases left in between. The germline V gene encodes CDR1 SGHRS and CDR2 YFSETQ. This CDR3 is built from 15 residues.

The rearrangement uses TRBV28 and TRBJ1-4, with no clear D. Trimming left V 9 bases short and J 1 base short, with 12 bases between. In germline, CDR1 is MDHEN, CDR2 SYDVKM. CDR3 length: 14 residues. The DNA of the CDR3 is TGTGCCAGTGGAAGACGGAGAACTAATGAAAAACTGTTTTTT. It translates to CASGRRRTNEKLFF. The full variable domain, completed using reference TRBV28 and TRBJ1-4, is DVKVTQSSRYLVKRTGEKVFLECVQDMDHENMFWYRQDPGLGLRLIYFSYDVKMKEKGDIPEGYSVSREKKERFSLILESASTNQTSMYLCASGRRRTNEKLFFGSGTQLSVL.

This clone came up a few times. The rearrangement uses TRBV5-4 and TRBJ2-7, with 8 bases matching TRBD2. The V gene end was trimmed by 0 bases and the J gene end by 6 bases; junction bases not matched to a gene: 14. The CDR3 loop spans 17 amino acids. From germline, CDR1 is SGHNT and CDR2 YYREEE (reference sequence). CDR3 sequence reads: CASSLETLAAGAGEQYF. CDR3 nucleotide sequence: TGTGCCAGCAGCTTGGAAACGTTGGCAGCGGGGGCCGGCGAGCAGTACTTC.

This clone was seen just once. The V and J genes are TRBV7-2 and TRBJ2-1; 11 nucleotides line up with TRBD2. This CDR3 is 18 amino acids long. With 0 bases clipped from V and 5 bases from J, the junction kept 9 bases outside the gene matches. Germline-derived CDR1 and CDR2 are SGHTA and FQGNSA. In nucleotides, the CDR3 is TGTGCCAGCAGCTTAGCGCGCATCCCGACTAGCGGGGACAATGAGCAGTTCTTC. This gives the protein CASSLARIPTSGDNEQFF.

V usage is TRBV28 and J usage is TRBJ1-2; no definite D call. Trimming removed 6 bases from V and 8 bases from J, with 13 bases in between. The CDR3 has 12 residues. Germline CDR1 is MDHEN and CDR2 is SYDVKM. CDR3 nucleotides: TGTGCCAGCAGCTCCGTTAGAAAAGGCTACACCTTC. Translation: CASSSVRKGYTF.

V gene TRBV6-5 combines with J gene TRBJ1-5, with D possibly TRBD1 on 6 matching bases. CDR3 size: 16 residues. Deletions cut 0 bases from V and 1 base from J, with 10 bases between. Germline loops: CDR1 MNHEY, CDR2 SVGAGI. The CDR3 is CASSYSGAGSNQPQHF. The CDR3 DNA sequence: TGTGCCAGCAGTTACTCGGGGGCAGGGAGCAATCAGCCCCAGCATTTT.

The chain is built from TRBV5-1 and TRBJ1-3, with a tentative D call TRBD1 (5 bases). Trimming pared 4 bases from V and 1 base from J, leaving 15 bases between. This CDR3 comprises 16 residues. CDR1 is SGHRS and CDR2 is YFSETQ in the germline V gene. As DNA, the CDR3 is TGCGCCAGCAGCCCGGATGGGGCAATTTCTGGAAACACCATATATTTT. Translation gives CASSPDGAISGNTIYF.

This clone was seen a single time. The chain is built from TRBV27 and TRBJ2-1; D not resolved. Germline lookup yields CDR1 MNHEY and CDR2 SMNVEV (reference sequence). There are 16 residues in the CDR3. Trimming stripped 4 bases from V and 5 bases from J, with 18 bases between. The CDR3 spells CASSSSGRATNNEQFF. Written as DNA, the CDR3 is TGTGCCAGCAGTTCGTCAGGTCGCGCCACAAACAATGAGCAGTTCTTC.

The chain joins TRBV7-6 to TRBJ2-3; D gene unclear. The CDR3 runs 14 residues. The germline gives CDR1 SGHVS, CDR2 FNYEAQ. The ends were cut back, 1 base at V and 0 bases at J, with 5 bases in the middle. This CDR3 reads CASSLGISTDTQYF. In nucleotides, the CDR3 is TGTGCCAGCAGCTTAGGTATTAGCACAGATACGCAGTATTTT.

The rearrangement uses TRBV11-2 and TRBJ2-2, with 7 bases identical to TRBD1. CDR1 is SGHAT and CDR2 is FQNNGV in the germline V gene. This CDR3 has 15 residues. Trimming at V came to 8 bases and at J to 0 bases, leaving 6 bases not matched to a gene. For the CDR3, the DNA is TGTGCCAGCCCCACAGGGACAGCGAACACCGGGGAGCTGTTTTTT. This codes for CASPTGTANTGELFF.

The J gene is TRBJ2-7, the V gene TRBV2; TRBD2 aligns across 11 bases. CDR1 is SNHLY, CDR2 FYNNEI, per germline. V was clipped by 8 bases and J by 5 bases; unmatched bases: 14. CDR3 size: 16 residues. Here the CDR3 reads CASLIEATSGSNEQYF. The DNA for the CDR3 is TGTGCCAGCCTGATCGAGGCCACTAGCGGGAGCAACGAGCAGTACTTC.

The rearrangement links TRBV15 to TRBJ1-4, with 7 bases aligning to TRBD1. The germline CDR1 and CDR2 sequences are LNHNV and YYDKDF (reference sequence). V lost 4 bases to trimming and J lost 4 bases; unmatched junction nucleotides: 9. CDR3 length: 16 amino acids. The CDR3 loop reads CATSKGLGDSNEKLFF. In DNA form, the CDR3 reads TGTGCCACCAGCAAGGGACTGGGGGACAGTAATGAAAAACTGTTTTTT.

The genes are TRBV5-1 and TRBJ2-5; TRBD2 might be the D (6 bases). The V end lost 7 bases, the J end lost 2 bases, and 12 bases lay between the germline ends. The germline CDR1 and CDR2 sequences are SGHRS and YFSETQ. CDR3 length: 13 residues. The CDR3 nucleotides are TGCGCCAGCCACATAGCGGAGCAAGAGACCCAGTACTTC. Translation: CASHIAEQETQYF.

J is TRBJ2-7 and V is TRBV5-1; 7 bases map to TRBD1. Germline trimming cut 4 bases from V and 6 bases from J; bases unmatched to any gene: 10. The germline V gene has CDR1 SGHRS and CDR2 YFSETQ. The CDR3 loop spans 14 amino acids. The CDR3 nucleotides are TGCGCCAGCAGCCCCACGACAGGGATGGGCGAGCAGTACTTC. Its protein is CASSPTTGMGEQYF.

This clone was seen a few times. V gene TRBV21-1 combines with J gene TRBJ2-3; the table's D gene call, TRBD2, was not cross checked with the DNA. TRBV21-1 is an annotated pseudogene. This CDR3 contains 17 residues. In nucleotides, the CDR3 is TGTGCCAGCGAAAGGTCCCGACTAGCGGTTAGCACAGATACGCAGTATTTT. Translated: CASERSRLAVSTDTQYF.

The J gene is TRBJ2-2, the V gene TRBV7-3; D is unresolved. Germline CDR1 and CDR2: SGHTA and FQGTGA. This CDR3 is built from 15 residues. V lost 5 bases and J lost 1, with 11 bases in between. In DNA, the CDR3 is TGTGCCAGCAGCCCTGGCCTTTTGAACACCGGGGAGCTGTTTTTT. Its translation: CASSPGLLNTGELFF. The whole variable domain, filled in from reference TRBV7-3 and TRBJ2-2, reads GAGVSQTPSNKVTEKGKYVELRCDPISGHTALYWYRQSLGQGPEFLIYFQGTGAADDSGLPNDRFFAVRPEGSVSTLKIQRTERGDSAVYLCASSPGLLNTGELFFGEGSRLTVL.

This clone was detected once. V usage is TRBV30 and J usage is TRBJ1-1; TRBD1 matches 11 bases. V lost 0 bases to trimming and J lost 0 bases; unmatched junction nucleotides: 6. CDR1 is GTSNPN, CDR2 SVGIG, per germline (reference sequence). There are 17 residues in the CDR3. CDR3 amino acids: CAWSVPGTGGMNTEAFF. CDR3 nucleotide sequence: TGTGCCTGGAGTGTCCCCGGGACAGGGGGAATGAACACTGAAGCTTTCTTT.

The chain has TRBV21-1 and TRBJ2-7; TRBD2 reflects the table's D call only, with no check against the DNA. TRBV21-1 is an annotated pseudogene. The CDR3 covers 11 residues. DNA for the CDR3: TGTGCCAGCAGCCTCTCCTACGAGCAGTACTTC. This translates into CASSLSYEQYF.

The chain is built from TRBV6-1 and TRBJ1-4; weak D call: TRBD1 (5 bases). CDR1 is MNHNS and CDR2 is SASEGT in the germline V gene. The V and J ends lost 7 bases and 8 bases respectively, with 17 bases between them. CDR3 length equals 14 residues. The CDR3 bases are TGTGCCAGCACCAAAGGAGGGGTGGAGGAAAAACTGTTTTTT. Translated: CASTKGGVEEKLFF.

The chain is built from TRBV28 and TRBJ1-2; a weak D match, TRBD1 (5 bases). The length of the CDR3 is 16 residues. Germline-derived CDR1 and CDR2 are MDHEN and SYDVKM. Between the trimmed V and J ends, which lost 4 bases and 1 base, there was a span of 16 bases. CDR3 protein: CASSSTAQGDNYGYTF. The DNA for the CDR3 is TGTGCCAGCAGTTCAACCGCGCAGGGTGATAACTATGGCTACACCTTC.

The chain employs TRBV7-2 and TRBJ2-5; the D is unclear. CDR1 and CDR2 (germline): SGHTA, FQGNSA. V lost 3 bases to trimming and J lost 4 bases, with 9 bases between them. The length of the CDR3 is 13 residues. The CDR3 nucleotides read TGTGCCAGCAGCTTGGGCAAGAGAGAGACCCAGTACTTC. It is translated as CASSLGKRETQYF.

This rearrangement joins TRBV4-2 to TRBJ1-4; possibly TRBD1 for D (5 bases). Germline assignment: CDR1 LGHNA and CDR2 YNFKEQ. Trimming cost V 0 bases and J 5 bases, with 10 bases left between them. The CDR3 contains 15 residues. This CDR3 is CASSQDPGLNEKLFF. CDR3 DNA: TGTGCCAGCAGCCAAGATCCAGGGCTGAATGAAAAACTGTTTTTT.

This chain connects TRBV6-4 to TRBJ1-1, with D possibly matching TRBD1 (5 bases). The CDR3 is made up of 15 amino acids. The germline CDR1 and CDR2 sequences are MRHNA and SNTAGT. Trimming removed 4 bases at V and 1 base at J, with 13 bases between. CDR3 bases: TGTGCCAGCAGTGCCGGGGGGGGTGAGAACACTGAAGCTTTCTTT. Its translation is CASSAGGGENTEAFF.

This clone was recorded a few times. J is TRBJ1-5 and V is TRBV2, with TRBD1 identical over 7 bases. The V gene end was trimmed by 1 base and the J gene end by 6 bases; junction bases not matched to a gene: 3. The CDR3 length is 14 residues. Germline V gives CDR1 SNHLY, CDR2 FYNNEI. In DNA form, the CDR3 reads TGTGCCAGCAGTGAAGAAAGGGGGCCTCAGCCCCAGCATTTT. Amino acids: CASSEERGPQPQHF.